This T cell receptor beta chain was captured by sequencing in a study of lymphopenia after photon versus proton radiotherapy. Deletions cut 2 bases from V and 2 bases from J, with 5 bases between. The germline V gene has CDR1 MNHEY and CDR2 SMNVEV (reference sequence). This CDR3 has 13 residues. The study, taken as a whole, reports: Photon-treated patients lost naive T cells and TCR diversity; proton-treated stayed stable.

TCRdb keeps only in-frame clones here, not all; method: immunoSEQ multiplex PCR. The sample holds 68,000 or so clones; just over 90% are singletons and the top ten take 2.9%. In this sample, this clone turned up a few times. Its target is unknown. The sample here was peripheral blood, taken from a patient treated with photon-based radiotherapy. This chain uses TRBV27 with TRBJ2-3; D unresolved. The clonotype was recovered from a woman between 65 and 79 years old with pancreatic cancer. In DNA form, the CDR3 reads TGTGCCAGCAGTTTAAGATCCACAGATACGCAGTATTTT. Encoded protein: CASSLRSTDTQYF.